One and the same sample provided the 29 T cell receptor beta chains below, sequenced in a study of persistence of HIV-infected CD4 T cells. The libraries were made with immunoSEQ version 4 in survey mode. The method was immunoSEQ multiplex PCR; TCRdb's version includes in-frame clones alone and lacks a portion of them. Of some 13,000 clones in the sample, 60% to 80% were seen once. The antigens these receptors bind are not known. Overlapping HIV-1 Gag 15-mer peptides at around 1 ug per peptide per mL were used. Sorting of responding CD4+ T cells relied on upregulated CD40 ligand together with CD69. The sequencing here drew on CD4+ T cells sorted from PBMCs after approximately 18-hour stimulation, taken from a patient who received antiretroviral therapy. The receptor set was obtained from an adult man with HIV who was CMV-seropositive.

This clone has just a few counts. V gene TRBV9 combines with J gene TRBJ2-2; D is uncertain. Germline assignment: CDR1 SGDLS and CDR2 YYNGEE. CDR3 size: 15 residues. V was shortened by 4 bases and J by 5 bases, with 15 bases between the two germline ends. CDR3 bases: TGTGCCAGCAGCTCCAGACCCGGTTCGACCGGGGAGCTGTTTTTT. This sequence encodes CASSSRPGSTGELFF.

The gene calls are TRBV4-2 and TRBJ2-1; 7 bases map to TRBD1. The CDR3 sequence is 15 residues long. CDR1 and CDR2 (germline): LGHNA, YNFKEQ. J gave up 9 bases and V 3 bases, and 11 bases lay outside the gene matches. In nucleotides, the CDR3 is TGTGCCAGCAGCCAGAAGACAGGGCGTTCGGTTGAGCAGTTCTTC. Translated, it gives CASSQKTGRSVEQFF.

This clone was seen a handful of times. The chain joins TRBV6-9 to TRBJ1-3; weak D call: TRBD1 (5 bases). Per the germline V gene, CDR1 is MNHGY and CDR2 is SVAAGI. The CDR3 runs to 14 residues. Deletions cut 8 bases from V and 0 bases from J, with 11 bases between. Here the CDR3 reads CASGTSYSGNTIYF. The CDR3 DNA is TGTGCCAGCGGGACGTCCTACTCTGGAAACACCATATATTTT.

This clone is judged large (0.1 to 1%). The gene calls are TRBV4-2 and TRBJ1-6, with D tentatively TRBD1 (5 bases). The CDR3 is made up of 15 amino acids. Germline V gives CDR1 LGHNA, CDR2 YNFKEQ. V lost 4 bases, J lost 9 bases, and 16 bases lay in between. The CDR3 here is CASSPQTAETSPLHF. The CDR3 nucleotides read TGTGCCAGCAGCCCCCAGACAGCAGAGACTTCACCCCTCCACTTT.

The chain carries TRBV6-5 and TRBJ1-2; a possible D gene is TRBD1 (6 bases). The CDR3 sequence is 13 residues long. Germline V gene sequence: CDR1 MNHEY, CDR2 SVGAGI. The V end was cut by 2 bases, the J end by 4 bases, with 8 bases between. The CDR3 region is CASSYGQLYGYTF. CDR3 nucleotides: TGTGCCAGCAGTTACGGACAGCTCTATGGCTACACCTTC.

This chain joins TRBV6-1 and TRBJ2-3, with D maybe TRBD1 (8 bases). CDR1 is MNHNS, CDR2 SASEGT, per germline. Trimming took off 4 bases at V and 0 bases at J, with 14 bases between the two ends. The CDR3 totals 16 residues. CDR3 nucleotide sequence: TGTGCCAGCAGTGCTTACAGGGGGGGAAGCACAGATACGCAGTATTTT. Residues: CASSAYRGGSTDTQYF.

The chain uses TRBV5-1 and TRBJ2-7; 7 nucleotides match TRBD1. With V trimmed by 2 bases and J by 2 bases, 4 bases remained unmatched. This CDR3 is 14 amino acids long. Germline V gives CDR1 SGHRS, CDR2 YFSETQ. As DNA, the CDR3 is TGCGCCAGCAGCTTTCCGGGACAGACCTACGAGCAGTACTTC. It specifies CASSFPGQTYEQYF.

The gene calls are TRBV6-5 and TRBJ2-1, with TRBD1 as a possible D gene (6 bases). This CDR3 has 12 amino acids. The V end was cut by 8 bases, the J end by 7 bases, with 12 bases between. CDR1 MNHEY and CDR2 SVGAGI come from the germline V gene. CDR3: CASGGQINEQFF. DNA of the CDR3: TGTGCCAGCGGAGGACAGATTAATGAGCAGTTCTTC.

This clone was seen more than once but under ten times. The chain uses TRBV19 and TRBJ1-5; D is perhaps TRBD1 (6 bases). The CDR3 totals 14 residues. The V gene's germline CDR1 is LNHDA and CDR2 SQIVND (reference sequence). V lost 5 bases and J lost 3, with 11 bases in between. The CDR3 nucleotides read TGTGCCAGTAGTGTACAGGGCGACAATCAGCCCCAGCATTTT. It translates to CASSVQGDNQPQHF.

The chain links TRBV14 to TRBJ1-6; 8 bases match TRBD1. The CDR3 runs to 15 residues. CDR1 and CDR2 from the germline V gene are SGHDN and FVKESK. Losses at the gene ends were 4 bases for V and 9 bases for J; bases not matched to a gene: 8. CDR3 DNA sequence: TGTGCCAGCAGCCCCGAGGACAGGGTGGGTTCACCCCTCCACTTT. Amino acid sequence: CASSPEDRVGSPLHF.

The CDR3 spells CASSLRVGSGTYEQYF. The DNA for the CDR3 is TGTGCCAGCAGTTTAAGGGTAGGTAGCGGTACCTACGAGCAGTACTTC. The chain employs TRBV27 and TRBJ2-7; D may be TRBD2 (6 bases). Germline V gene data show CDR1 as MNHEY and CDR2 as SMNVEV (reference sequence). V was shortened by 2 bases and J by 2 bases, with 16 bases between the two germline ends. The CDR3 has 16 amino acids.

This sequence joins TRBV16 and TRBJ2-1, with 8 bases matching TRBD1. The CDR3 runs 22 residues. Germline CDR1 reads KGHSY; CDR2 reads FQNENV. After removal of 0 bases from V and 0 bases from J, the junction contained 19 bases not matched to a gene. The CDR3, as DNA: TGTGCCAGCAGCCAATCCAAATCCACATCAGGGGGCCGACAAAGCTCCTACAATGAGCAGTTCTTC. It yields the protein CASSQSKSTSGGRQSSYNEQFF.

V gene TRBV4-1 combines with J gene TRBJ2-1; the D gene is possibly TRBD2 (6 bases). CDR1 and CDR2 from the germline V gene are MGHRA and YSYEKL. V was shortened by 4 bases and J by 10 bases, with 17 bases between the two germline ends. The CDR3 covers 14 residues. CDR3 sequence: CASSPRTAGGEQFF. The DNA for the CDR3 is TGCGCCAGCAGCCCCCGGACCGCCGGGGGAGAGCAGTTCTTC.

CDR3 sequence: CAWKESYEQYF. The CDR3 nucleotides are TGTGCCTGGAAGGAAAGCTACGAGCAGTACTTC. The chain combines TRBV30 with TRBJ2-7; no definite D call. Trimming left V 4 bases short and J 3 bases short, with 7 bases between. This CDR3 is 11 amino acids long. The germline CDR1 and CDR2 sequences are GTSNPN and SVGIG (reference sequence).

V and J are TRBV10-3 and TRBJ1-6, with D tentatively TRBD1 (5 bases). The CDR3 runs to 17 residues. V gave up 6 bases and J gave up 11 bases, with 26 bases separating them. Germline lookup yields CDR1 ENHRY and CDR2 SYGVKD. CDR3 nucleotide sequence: TGTGCCATCAGGGACGACAGAGGAGGGAGGCTGGTACCACCCCTCCACTTT. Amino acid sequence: CAIRDDRGGRLVPPLHF.

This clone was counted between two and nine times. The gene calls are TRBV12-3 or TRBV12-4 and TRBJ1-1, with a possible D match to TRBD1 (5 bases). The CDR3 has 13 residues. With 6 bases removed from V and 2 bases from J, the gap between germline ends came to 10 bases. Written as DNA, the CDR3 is TGTGCCAGCAGCCGGGGGGGAAACACTGAAGCTTTCTTT. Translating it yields CASSRGGNTEAFF.

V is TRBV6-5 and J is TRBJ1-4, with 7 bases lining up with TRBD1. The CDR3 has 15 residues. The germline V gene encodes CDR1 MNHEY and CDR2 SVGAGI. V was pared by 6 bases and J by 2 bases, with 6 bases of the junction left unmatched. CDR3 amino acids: CASRLTGSTNEKLFF. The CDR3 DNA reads TGTGCCAGCAGATTGACAGGGTCGACTAATGAAAAACTGTTTTTT.

CDR3 region: CASSETQGNYGYTF. CDR3 nucleotides: TGTGCCAGCAGTGAAACACAGGGCAACTATGGCTACACCTTC. The chain joins TRBV6-1 to TRBJ1-2, with a tentative D call TRBD1 (6 bases). Looked up from germline, CDR1 is MNHNS and CDR2 is SASEGT. The CDR3 totals 14 residues. V was shortened by 2 bases and J by 2 bases, with 9 bases between the two germline ends.

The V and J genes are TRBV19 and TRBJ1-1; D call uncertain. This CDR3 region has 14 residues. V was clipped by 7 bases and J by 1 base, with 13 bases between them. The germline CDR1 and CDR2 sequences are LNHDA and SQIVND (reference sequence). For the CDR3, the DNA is TGTGCCAGTACCGTAGGCAGACGGAACACTGAAGCTTTCTTT. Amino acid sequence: CASTVGRRNTEAFF. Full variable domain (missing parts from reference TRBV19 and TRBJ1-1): DGGITQSPKYLFRKEGQNVTLSCEQNLNHDAMYWYRQDPGQGLRLIYYSQIVNDFQKGDIAEGYSVSREKKESFPLTVTSAQKNPTAFYLCASTVGRRNTEAFFGQGTRLTVV.

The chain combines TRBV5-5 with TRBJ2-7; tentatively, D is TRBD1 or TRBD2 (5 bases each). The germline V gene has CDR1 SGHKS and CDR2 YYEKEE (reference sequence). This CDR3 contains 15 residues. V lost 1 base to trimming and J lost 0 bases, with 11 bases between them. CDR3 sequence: CASSLISGSSYEQYF. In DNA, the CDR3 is TGTGCCAGCAGCTTGATTTCAGGGAGCTCCTACGAGCAGTACTTC.

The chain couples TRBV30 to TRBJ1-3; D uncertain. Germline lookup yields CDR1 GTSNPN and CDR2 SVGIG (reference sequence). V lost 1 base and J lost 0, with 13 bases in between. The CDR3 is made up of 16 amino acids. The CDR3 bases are TGTGCCTGGAGTGGAACCGTCGGATACTCTGGAAACACCATATATTTT. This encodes CAWSGTVGYSGNTIYF.

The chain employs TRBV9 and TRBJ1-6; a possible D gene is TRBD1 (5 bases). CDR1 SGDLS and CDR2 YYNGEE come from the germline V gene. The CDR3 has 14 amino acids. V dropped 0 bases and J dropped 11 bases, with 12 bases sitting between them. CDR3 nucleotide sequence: TGTGCCAGCAGCGTAGGGGGGGATAGGGCACCCCTCCACTTT. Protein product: CASSVGGDRAPLHF.

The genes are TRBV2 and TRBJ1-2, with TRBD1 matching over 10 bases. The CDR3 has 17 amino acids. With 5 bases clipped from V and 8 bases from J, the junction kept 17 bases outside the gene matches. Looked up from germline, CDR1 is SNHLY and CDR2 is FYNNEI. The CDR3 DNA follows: TGTGCCAGCAGTCAAACTCACCGGGACAGGGGTTCACGCGGCTACACCTTC. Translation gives CASSQTHRDRGSRGYTF. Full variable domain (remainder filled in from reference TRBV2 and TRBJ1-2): EPEVTQTPSHQVTQMGQEVILRCVPISNHLYFYWYRQILGQKVEFLVSFYNNEISEKSEIFDDQFSVERPDGSNFTLKIRSTKLEDSAMYFCASSQTHRDRGSRGYTFGSGTRLTVV.

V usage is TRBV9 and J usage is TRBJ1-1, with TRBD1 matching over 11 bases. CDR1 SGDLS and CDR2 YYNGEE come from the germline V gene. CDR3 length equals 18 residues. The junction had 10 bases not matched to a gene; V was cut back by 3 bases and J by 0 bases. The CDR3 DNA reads TGTGCCAGCAGCGCCTCCGGGACAGGGGGATTAATGAACACTGAAGCTTTCTTT. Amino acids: CASSASGTGGLMNTEAFF.

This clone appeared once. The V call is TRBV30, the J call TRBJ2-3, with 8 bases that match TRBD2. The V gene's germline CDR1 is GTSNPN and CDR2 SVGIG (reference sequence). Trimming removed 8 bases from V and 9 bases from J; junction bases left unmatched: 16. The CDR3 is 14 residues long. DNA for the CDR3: TGTGCCATATCCCCCCGGGGGGGTGGAGTCACGCAGTATTTT. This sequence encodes CAISPRGGGVTQYF.

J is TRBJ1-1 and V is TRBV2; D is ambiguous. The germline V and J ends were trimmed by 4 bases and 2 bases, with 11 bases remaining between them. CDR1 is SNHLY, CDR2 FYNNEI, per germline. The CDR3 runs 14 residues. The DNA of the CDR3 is TGTGCCAGCAGTGCCGGGGATCTAAACACTGAAGCTTTCTTT. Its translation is CASSAGDLNTEAFF. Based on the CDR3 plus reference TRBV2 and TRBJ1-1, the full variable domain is EPEVTQTPSHQVTQMGQEVILRCVPISNHLYFYWYRQILGQKVEFLVSFYNNEISEKSEIFDDQFSVERPDGSNFTLKIRSTKLEDSAMYFCASSAGDLNTEAFFGQGTRLTVV.

The CDR3 protein is CASSLWTGYNSPLHF. The CDR3 DNA reads TGCGCCAGCAGCCTATGGACAGGTTATAATTCACCCCTCCACTTT. The rearrangement joins TRBV5-1 to TRBJ1-6; TRBD1 matches 7 bases. Germline loops: CDR1 SGHRS, CDR2 YFSETQ. The V and J ends lost 4 bases and 4 bases, in that order; junction bases with no gene match: 5. This CDR3 comprises 15 residues.

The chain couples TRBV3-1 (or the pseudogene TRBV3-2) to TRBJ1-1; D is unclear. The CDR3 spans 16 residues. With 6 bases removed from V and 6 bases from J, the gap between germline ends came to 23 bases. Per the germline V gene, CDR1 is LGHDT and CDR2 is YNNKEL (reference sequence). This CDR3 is CASRPQSGSTHSEAFF. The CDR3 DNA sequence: TGTGCCAGCAGGCCGCAGTCAGGTTCCACCCACTCTGAAGCTTTCTTT.

The CDR3 reads CASSEEFATNEKLFF. The CDR3 DNA sequence: TGTGCCAGCAGTGAAGAATTCGCAACTAATGAAAAACTGTTTTTT. The genes are TRBV25-1 and TRBJ1-4, with D unresolved. From germline, CDR1 is MGHDK and CDR2 SYGVNS. The CDR3 has 15 residues. V shed 2 bases and J shed 0 bases, with 7 bases lying between them.